This TCR beta chain originates from a study of CD8+ T cells in alopecia areata (dated by TCRdb to the late 2010s). Background on the whole study: In both human patients and the C3H/HeJ mouse model, the study applied high-throughput TCRbeta sequencing to look at T cell clonal expansion in alopecia areata. In humans, TCRbeta sequencing was performed on scalp tissue and on sorted CD4+ and CD8+ peripheral blood T cells from healthy controls and from patients with patchy or totalis/universalis alopecia areata. Scalp clonality was compared among normal scalp (n=4), patchy alopecia areata scalp (n=8), and alopecia totalis/universalis scalp (n=8). RNA was extracted with the PAXgene miRNA kit for fixed scalp, the miRNeasy kit for PBMCs, and the RNeasy kit for mouse skin. TCRbeta CDR3 regions were amplified by immunoSEQ multiplex PCR with 35 Vbeta forward and 13 Jbeta reverse primers.

The library was obtained by the immunoSEQ multiplex PCR assay. RNA was extracted from all samples and reverse transcribed into cDNA as template for TCR sequencing. First-strand cDNA was synthesized using SuperScript III with a 2:1 mix of oligo-dT and random hexamers. Amplification bias was assessed with a synthetic immune receptor repertoire, and residual bias was removed computationally. In the paper's pipeline: Raw reads were preprocessed to remove errors, and CDR3 was defined by IMGT conventions from the conserved cysteine to phenylalanine. Clonality was computed by normalizing Shannon entropy by log2 of the number of productive unique TCRs and subtracting the result from 1. Scalp TCRbeta sequences were cross-referenced with sorted blood CD4 and CD8 repertoires so that the CD4 or CD8 identity of scalp clones could be inferred. The source is immuneACCESS, and TCRdb retained only in-frame sequences with V and J called. Part of the clones is not carried over; for the studies checked, unresolved V genes explain less than half of this, and the remainder is unexplained. The V and J calls and clone size come from that table; D and trimming were worked out from the DNA. The sample records 35,000 or so clones, around 50% of which are singletons. The ten largest clones capture more than 1.5% of the sample.

In roughly 5 patients from the biomarker study, an additional sort separated CD25+CD127- cells out of the CD4+ cells. Peripheral blood and lesional scalp punch biopsies were obtained from patients with alopecia areata. PBMCs were isolated by density centrifugation and stained for CD3, CD4 and CD8, and CD4+ and CD8+ T cells were sorted on a FACSAria. The untreated alopecia areata patients were recruited through a multicenter biomarker study. In regard to this clone: Its specific antigen is unknown. Per-base quality was not reported, and no clone a single base away is much larger than it.

Broader findings and caveats from the paper: Lesional scalp, especially in alopecia totalis/universalis, showed higher clonality and more expanded CD8+ clones than normal scalp, suggesting antigenic drive. Shared TCR sequences between patients were less evident than in mice, which may be partly attributable to HLA diversity in the patient population. Unlike mouse skin, which is dominated by gammadelta T cells, normal human skin has resident alphabeta T cells that are also sequenced, and this complicates analysis of the scalp TCR repertoire.

The specimen sequenced was CD4+ Tregs sorted from blood. The origin of this receptor is a human donor with alopecia areata.

The CDR3: CASSSREGLRFF. DNA sequence: TGTGCCAGCAGCTCCAGGGAAGGCCTCAGGTTCTTC. The chain is assembled from TRBV7-9 and TRBJ2-1; the D segment could be TRBD1, given 5 matching bases. CDR1 and CDR2 were assigned from the germline V gene (reference sequence) as SEHNR and FQNEAQ. V and J are truncated by 4 bases and 15 bases respectively, leaving an intervening sequence of 16 bases. The CDR3 covers 12 residues, taking in both the cysteine and the phenylalanine. The retained sequence is limited to the CDR3, 36 bases, with the frame set at the first base.